These 16 T cell receptor beta chains were sequenced from one sample in a study of OX40 agonist ivuxolimab in advanced cancers. Only in-frame clones appear in the TCRdb table, and some are missing; sequencing was by immunoSEQ multiplex PCR. The top ten hold approximately 0.44% of the sample, which has 50,000 to 70,000 clones, 91% seen once. This specimen was CD4+ or CD8+ T cells sorted from blood, taken in a trial of the OX40 agonist ivuxolimab. These receptors were taken from an adult with an advanced solid tumor such as melanoma, head and neck, liver or kidney cancer.

The chain recombines TRBV19 with TRBJ2-7; D tentatively reads TRBD1 or TRBD2 (6 bases each). Per germline, CDR1 LNHDA and CDR2 SQIVND (reference sequence). The CDR3 totals 16 residues. Trimming cost V 6 bases and J 1 base, with 19 bases left between them. DNA for the CDR3: TGTGCCAGTAGCCGAGAGGGGGGAAGTACGTCCTACGAGCAGTACTTC. It encodes CASSREGGSTSYEQYF. The full variable domain, its missing parts supplied by reference TRBV19 and TRBJ2-7, is DGGITQSPKYLFRKEGQNVTLSCEQNLNHDAMYWYRQDPGQGLRLIYYSQIVNDFQKGDIAEGYSVSREKKESFPLTVTSAQKNPTAFYLCASSREGGSTSYEQYFGPGTRLTVT.

The chain has TRBV11-2 and TRBJ2-7, with 12 bases aligning to TRBD2. The CDR3 is 15 amino acids. The junction had 6 bases not matched to a gene; V was cut back by 5 bases and J by 4 bases. Germline CDR1 and CDR2: SGHAT and FQNNGV. CDR3 sequence reads: CASSGGLAGIYEQYF. CDR3 nucleotide sequence: TGTGCCAGCAGCGGCGGACTAGCGGGGATATACGAGCAGTACTTC.

The rearrangement joins TRBV10-3 to TRBJ1-2; perhaps TRBD1 as D (5 bases). In germline, CDR1 is ENHRY, CDR2 SYGVKD. With 2 bases removed from V and 3 bases from J, the gap between germline ends came to 10 bases. The CDR3 extends over 14 amino acids. The CDR3 DNA reads as TGTGCCATCAGTGAGCAGGGAGGTCACTATGGCTACACCTTC. Protein: CAISEQGGHYGYTF.

The chain uses TRBV23-1 and TRBJ2-1; unclear D gene. TRBV23-1 falls under the ORF class, with uncertain function. The CDR3 has 15 amino acids. Trimming stripped 2 bases from V and 12 bases from J, with 20 bases between. CDR3 sequence reads: CASSQNTPRGPAQFF. DNA of the CDR3: TGCGCCAGCAGTCAAAATACCCCCCGCGGACCTGCGCAGTTCTTC.

This chain links TRBV7-2 with TRBJ2-7, with TRBD1 matching over 7 bases. The CDR3 totals 15 residues. CDR1 is SGHTA and CDR2 is FQGNSA in the germline V gene. The V segment lost 3 bases and the J segment 2 bases; nucleotides outside the gene matches: 7. The CDR3 DNA reads as TGTGCCAGCAGCTTCCGCCGTGGACAGGCCTACGAGCAGTACTTC. It is translated as CASSFRRGQAYEQYF.

The CDR3 coding sequence is TGTGCCAGCAGTGTGATCGGGAGGGCCCACGAGCAGTACTTC. This sequence encodes CASSVIGRAHEQYF. The V call is TRBV2, the J call TRBJ2-7; 8 nucleotides agree with TRBD2. Germline CDR1 SNHLY, CDR2 FYNNEI. The length of the CDR3 is 14 residues. J lost 5 bases, V lost 4 bases, and 7 bases had no gene match.

V usage is TRBV10-3 and J usage is TRBJ2-7; TRBD2 agrees at 13 bases. Germline V gene lookup returns CDR1 ENHRY and CDR2 SYGVKD. There are 13 residues in the CDR3. Unmatched junction bases numbered 4, after V lost 9 bases and J lost 5 bases. The CDR3, as DNA: TGTGCCATGGGACTAGCGGGGATCAACGAGCAGTACTTC. This gives the protein CAMGLAGINEQYF.

The chain carries TRBV27 and TRBJ2-5, with TRBD1 as a possible D gene (6 bases). Germline CDR1 MNHEY, CDR2 SMNVEV (reference sequence). Trimming cost V 2 bases and J 7 bases, with 17 bases left between them. The CDR3 spans 15 residues. The CDR3 loop is CASSLQQGSGWTQYF. Written as DNA, the CDR3 is TGTGCCAGCAGTTTACAACAGGGATCCGGGTGGACCCAGTACTTC.

The V and J genes are TRBV5-1 and TRBJ2-7; no reliable D call. The V and J ends lost 3 bases and 3 bases respectively, with 4 bases between them. This CDR3 is built from 11 residues. In germline, CDR1 is SGHRS, CDR2 YFSETQ. CDR3 coding DNA: TGCGCCAGCAGCTCGTACTACGAGCAGTACTTC. Translation gives CASSSYYEQYF.

Concerning this clone: A read error may produce the germline difference seen at one junction end. The chain combines TRBV19 with TRBJ1-5, with D uncertain. The CDR3 extends over 17 amino acids. CDR1 and CDR2 (germline): LNHDA, SQIVND (reference sequence). CDR3: CASRIDGSGSYAQPQHF. The CDR3 DNA is TGTGCCAGTAGAATAGATGGGAGCGGGTCCTATGCTCAGCCCCAGCATTTT. The full variable domain, completed using reference TRBV19 and TRBJ1-5, is DGGITQSPKYLFRKEGQNVTLSCEQNLNHDAMYWYRQDPGQGLRLIYYSQIVNDFQKGDIAEGYSVSREKKESFPLTVTSAQKNPTAFYLCASRIDGSGSYAQPQHFGDGTRLSIL.

The chain links TRBV30 to TRBJ2-1; 15 nucleotides line up with TRBD2. Germline V gene data show CDR1 as GTSNPN and CDR2 as SVGIG (reference sequence). Losses at the gene ends were 3 bases for V and 9 bases for J; bases not matched to a gene: 9. The CDR3 runs to 16 residues. The CDR3 bases are TGTGCCTGGAGCCCAGGACTAGCGGGAGGGCCCGGTGAGCAGTTCTTC. Translating gives CAWSPGLAGGPGEQFF.

This chain joins TRBV7-2 and TRBJ2-3; 9 bases match TRBD2. This CDR3 has 15 amino acids. V lost 0 bases to trimming and J lost 5 bases; unmatched junction nucleotides: 3. Per germline, CDR1 SGHTA and CDR2 FQGNSA. The chain's CDR3 is CASSLAPLAGDTQYF. CDR3 sequence (DNA): TGTGCCAGCAGCTTAGCACCACTAGCGGGAGATACGCAGTATTTT.

The chain uses TRBV18 and TRBJ1-2, with 7 bases lining up with TRBD1. This CDR3 spans 15 amino acids. From germline, CDR1 is KGHSH and CDR2 LQKENI. V lost 6 bases to trimming and J lost 2 bases; unmatched junction nucleotides: 9. This CDR3 is CASSRRQGGNYGYTF. Here the CDR3 DNA reads TGTGCCAGCTCGCGAAGACAGGGCGGCAACTATGGCTACACCTTC.

The V and J genes are TRBV6-1 and TRBJ1-1; the D is unclear. V gave up 11 bases and J gave up 3 bases, with 10 bases separating them. This CDR3 contains 11 residues. CDR1 and CDR2 from the germline V gene are MNHNS and SASEGT. CDR3 sequence (DNA): TGTGCCGGTGGGGATCACACTGAAGCTTTCTTT. It specifies CAGGDHTEAFF.

This clone was seen a few times. The chain combines TRBV18 with TRBJ2-7; 10 bases match TRBD1. The V segment lost 5 bases and the J segment 3 bases; nucleotides outside the gene matches: 4. CDR3 length: 14 amino acids. Germline CDR1 reads KGHSH; CDR2 reads LQKENI. The CDR3 here is CASSTGTGDYEQYF. In nucleotides, the CDR3 is TGTGCCAGCTCAACCGGGACAGGGGACTACGAGCAGTACTTC.

This clone was observed once. The CDR3 loop is CASSDGTGLDEQFF. CDR3 nucleotides: TGCGCCAGCAGCGACGGGACAGGGCTTGATGAGCAGTTCTTC. This chain links TRBV5-1 with TRBJ2-1; TRBD1 matches at 9 bases. The CDR3 has 14 residues. Germline CDR1 SGHRS, CDR2 YFSETQ. The V segment lost 4 bases and the J segment 8 bases; nucleotides outside the gene matches: 7.